One and the same sample provided the 24 T cell receptor beta chains below, sequenced in a study of T-cell reconstitution after alpha-beta-depleted transplantation in children (TCRdb year 2016). Receptors were amplified or captured by PCR. Data came from an Illumina HiSeq 2500. TCR libraries were prepared with molecular barcoding, using unique molecular identifiers to normalize TCRbeta repertoire quantification. TCRdb trimmed the raw reads at Q25, called clones with MiXCR and kept productive beta chains. Every entry covers one CDR3 protein and lists the most common genes and DNA from its rows. The sample yields about 690,000 distinct CDR3 sequences; roughly 17% were counted once. The top ten hold 0.8% to 1.1% of the sample. The specimen was PBMCs from the stem cell graft donor, collected from the stem cell graft. The receptors originated from a human donor who donated a stem cell graft to a child with acute myeloid leukemia.

The chain couples TRBV27 to TRBJ2-1; 9 nucleotides align to TRBD2. Germline-derived CDR1 and CDR2 are MNHEY and SMNVEV (reference sequence). The V segment lost 3 bases and the J segment 9 bases; nucleotides outside the gene matches: 6. The CDR3 runs to 14 residues. CDR3 loop: CASSFRGGVGEQFF. CDR3 nucleotides: TGTGCCAGCAGTTTTCGCGGGGGGGTTGGTGAGCAGTTCTTC.

This sequence joins TRBV12-3 or TRBV12-4 and TRBJ2-2, with 8 bases lining up with TRBD1. This CDR3 region has 16 residues. The V segment lost 6 bases and the J segment 2 bases; nucleotides outside the gene matches: 8. Written as DNA, the CDR3 is TGTGCCAGCAGCCTGGACAGGGACGGAAACACCGGGGAGCTGTTTTTT. Translating gives CASSLDRDGNTGELFF.

This clonotype was counted ten times or more. The rearrangement links TRBV20-1 to TRBJ2-7, with 7 bases aligning to TRBD1. Germline trimming cut 0 bases from V and 5 bases from J; bases unmatched to any gene: 7. This CDR3 is built from 14 residues. Germline V CDR1 and CDR2: DFQATT, SNEGSKA (reference sequence). In DNA form, the CDR3 reads TGCAGTGCTAGAGATCTACAGGGGATCAACGAGCAGTACTTC. Protein product: CSARDLQGINEQYF.

V and J are TRBV12-3 or TRBV12-4 and TRBJ1-5, with 7 nucleotides matching TRBD1. Trimming at V came to 2 bases and at J to 6 bases, leaving 4 bases not matched to a gene. The length of the CDR3 is 14 residues. In DNA, the CDR3 is TGTGCCAGCAGTTTACAGGGGGAATCTCAGCCCCAGCATTTT. Its translation: CASSLQGESQPQHF.

This chain joins TRBV7-8 and TRBJ1-1, with D possibly matching TRBD1 (5 bases). V was pared by 0 bases and J by 5 bases, with 16 bases between. Germline V gene sequence: CDR1 SGHVS, CDR2 FQNEAQ. The CDR3 consists of 16 residues. The CDR3 here is CASSLALRQGGTEAFF. In DNA, the CDR3 is TGTGCCAGCAGCTTAGCGCTTCGGCAGGGAGGTACTGAAGCTTTCTTT.

The V gene is TRBV5-1, the J gene TRBJ1-2; TRBD1 aligns across 7 bases. J lost 5 bases, V lost 1 base, and 5 bases had no gene match. Germline V gene sequence: CDR1 SGHRS, CDR2 YFSETQ. This CDR3 has 14 residues. As DNA, the CDR3 is TGCGCCAGCAGCTTGCAGGGGGAGGTATATGGCTACACCTTC. Encoded protein: CASSLQGEVYGYTF.

The sample holds many counts of this clonotype. The CDR3 DNA sequence: TGTGCCAGCAGCCTTCTGGACAACGCCAATGAGCAGTTCTTC. Translation gives CASSLLDNANEQFF. V is TRBV7-2 and J is TRBJ2-1, with a possible D match to TRBD1 (5 bases). CDR1 is SGHTA, CDR2 FQGNSA, per germline. Trimming removed 5 bases at V and 6 bases at J, with 14 bases between. The CDR3 spans 14 residues.

The rearrangement links TRBV7-9 to TRBJ2-5, with D perhaps TRBD1 or TRBD2 (6 bases each). This CDR3 comprises 13 residues. CDR1 is SEHNR and CDR2 is FQNEAQ in the germline V gene (reference sequence). Trimming removed 7 bases at V and 5 bases at J, with 14 bases between. The CDR3: CASTFRGQETQYF. Here the CDR3 DNA reads TGTGCCAGCACCTTCCGGGGGCAGGAGACCCAGTACTTC. The full variable domain, its missing parts supplied by reference TRBV7-9 and TRBJ2-5, is DTGVSQNPRHKITKRGQNVTFRCDPISEHNRLYWYRQTLGQGPEFLTYFQNEAQLEKSRLLSDRFSAERPKGSFSTLEIQRTEQGDSAMYLCASTFRGQETQYFGPGTRLLVL.

The chain couples TRBV7-7 to TRBJ2-2; 10 bases are a match to TRBD2. The ends lost 5 bases at V and 5 bases at J; junction bases unmatched: 5. Per the germline V gene, CDR1 is SSHAT and CDR2 is FNYEAQ (reference sequence). The CDR3 is 15 residues long. The CDR3 region has the DNA TGTGCCAGCAGCCCGTGGACTAGCGGTACCGGGGAGCTGTTTTTT. This codes for CASSPWTSGTGELFF.

This clonotype was counted ten times or more. The chain joins TRBV12-3 or TRBV12-4 to TRBJ1-1; D is unclear. V lost 2 bases and J 0 bases, leaving 10 bases between the germline ends. The CDR3 consists of 15 residues. CDR3 bases: TGTGCCAGCAGTTTAAATGAGGCATTGAACACTGAAGCTTTCTTT. Translating it yields CASSLNEALNTEAFF.

This clonotype was counted only a few times. The gene calls are TRBV10-3 and TRBJ1-6, with TRBD1 identical over 7 bases. In germline, CDR1 is ENHRY, CDR2 SYGVKD. The trim removed 7 bases at V and 10 bases at J, leaving 13 bases unmatched. The CDR3 runs to 15 residues. Here the CDR3 reads CAIKQGGILESPLHF. The CDR3 DNA reads as TGTGCCATCAAGCAGGGGGGAATCTTAGAATCACCCCTCCACTTT.

The chain couples TRBV6-1 to TRBJ2-1; D is uncertain. The germline gives CDR1 MNHNS, CDR2 SASEGT. Trimming stripped 7 bases from V and 7 bases from J, with 8 bases between. This CDR3 has 11 residues. Here the CDR3 reads CASKLNNEQFF. CDR3 DNA: TGTGCCAGCAAACTGAATAATGAGCAGTTCTTC.

Ten or more counts support this clonotype. The V call is TRBV7-2, the J call TRBJ2-1, with 7 bases matching TRBD1. V gave up 1 base and J gave up 9 bases; unmatched junction bases: 3. This CDR3 region has 13 residues. Looked up from germline, CDR1 is SGHTA and CDR2 is FQGNSA. CDR3 protein: CASSLEGGPEQFF. The CDR3 nucleotides are TGTGCCAGCAGCTTAGAAGGGGGCCCTGAGCAGTTCTTC.

This clonotype was detected ten times or more. The V gene is TRBV5-6, the J gene TRBJ1-2; D is uncertain. This CDR3 has 13 amino acids. V lost 0 bases to trimming and J lost 2 bases, with 5 bases between them. Germline CDR1 and CDR2: SGHDT and YYEEEE. Here the CDR3 DNA reads TGTGCCAGCAGCTTGGAGTTGAACTATGGCTACACCTTC. Protein product: CASSLELNYGYTF.

In this sample, this clonotype turned up many times. At one of its ends the junction is not consistent with the germline gene, which may arise from a read error. The gene calls are TRBV6-1 and TRBJ2-1; the D gene could be TRBD1 or TRBD2 (5 bases each). The CDR3 consists of 13 residues. Germline V gene data show CDR1 as MNHNS and CDR2 as SASEGT. CDR3 protein: CASSRDAGNEQFF. In DNA, the CDR3 is TGTGCCAGCAGTAGGGACGCCGGCAATGAACAGTTCTTC.

V gene TRBV7-3 combines with J gene TRBJ2-1; 9 nucleotides align to TRBD1. J gave up 0 bases and V 5 bases, and 5 bases lay outside the gene matches. Per germline, CDR1 SGHTA and CDR2 FQGTGA. CDR3 length: 16 amino acids. The CDR3 bases are TGTGCCAGCAGCCGAGGGACAGGGAGCTCCTACAATGAGCAGTTCTTC. Translation gives CASSRGTGSSYNEQFF.

V and J are TRBV5-6 and TRBJ2-5, with D possibly matching TRBD1 (5 bases). The CDR3 has 15 amino acids. Trimming left V 3 bases short and J 2 bases short, with 14 bases between. Germline V gene sequence: CDR1 SGHDT, CDR2 YYEEEE. The CDR3 is CASSSVTEAQETQYF. Written as DNA, the CDR3 is TGTGCCAGCAGCTCCGTGACAGAAGCACAAGAGACCCAGTACTTC.

This clonotype was seen at least ten times. V usage is TRBV29-1 and J usage is TRBJ2-7; 7 nucleotides match TRBD1. The CDR3 covers 13 residues. Trimming took 7 bases from V and 5 from J; bases not matched to a gene: 11. Germline CDR1 is SQVTM and CDR2 is ANQGSEA. CDR3 sequence: CSGMGQSPNEQYF. The CDR3 nucleotides are TGCAGCGGGATGGGACAGTCCCCGAACGAGCAGTACTTC.

This chain joins TRBV18 and TRBJ2-1; no clear D. This CDR3 contains 12 residues. The germline V gene has CDR1 KGHSH and CDR2 LQKENI. V dropped 3 bases and J dropped 12 bases, with 12 bases sitting between them. In DNA, the CDR3 is TGTGCCAGCTCACCTGCGTCGGGCTCGCAGTTCTTC. Encoded protein: CASSPASGSQFF.

This clonotype was observed at least ten times. The chain is built from TRBV7-2 and TRBJ2-3; D is unresolved. Germline V lookup: CDR1 SGHTA, CDR2 FQGNSA. The V end lost 1 base, the J end lost 3 bases, and 8 bases lay between the germline ends. The CDR3 is 14 amino acids. CDR3 residues: CASSLGLGTDTQYF. As DNA, the CDR3 is TGTGCCAGCAGCTTAGGGTTGGGGACAGATACGCAGTATTTT.

This clonotype was observed a few times. J is TRBJ2-2 and V is TRBV12-3 or TRBV12-4; TRBD1 matches at 7 bases. This CDR3 spans 14 amino acids. Losses at the gene ends were 8 bases for V and 4 bases for J; bases not matched to a gene: 7. The CDR3: CASGKQGSTGELFF. The CDR3 DNA reads as TGTGCCAGCGGAAAACAGGGGAGCACCGGGGAGCTGTTTTTT.

This clonotype was recorded many times. The V call is TRBV21-1, the J call TRBJ2-3; the DNA was not compared with TRBD1, the D call given in the table. TRBV21-1 is shown as a pseudogene. This CDR3 is 15 amino acids long. CDR3 DNA sequence: TGTGCCAGCAGCGATCGACAGGGGGCACGAGATACGCAGTATTTT. Protein sequence: CASSDRQGARDTQYF.

This clonotype was detected only a few times. The rearrangement uses TRBV9 and TRBJ2-1, with TRBD2 identical over 7 bases. CDR1 is SGDLS, CDR2 YYNGEE, per germline. The J segment lost 4 bases and the V segment lost 3 bases, leaving 4 bases of the junction unmatched. The CDR3 is 14 amino acids. CDR3 coding DNA: TGTGCCAGCAGCGCCCGGACTAGTTACAATGAGCAGTTCTTC. This sequence encodes CASSARTSYNEQFF.

The V and J genes are TRBV6-2 or TRBV6-3 and TRBJ2-2; D remains ambiguous. Trimming pared 3 bases from V and 6 bases from J, leaving 5 bases between. The CDR3 contains 12 residues. Germline V CDR1 and CDR2: MNHEY, SVGEGT. CDR3 residues: CASSYASGELFF. In DNA form, the CDR3 reads TGTGCCAGCAGTTATGCTTCCGGGGAGCTGTTTTTT.